Detailed here is one TCR beta chain. In its sample, this clone was seen a few times. The clone's antigen remains unknown. Per-nucleotide qualities are absent, and no much larger clonotype sits a single base away. The cohort consisted of approximately 670 healthy bone marrow donors. At the time of sampling, all cohort members were nominally healthy, though unrecorded immune exposures were likely present. The donor tested CMV seronegative, placing the donor among the approximately 360 seronegative members of the cohort. A peripheral blood sample was provided by each donor, and peripheral blood mononuclear cells were used for TCR beta sequencing. Genomic DNA was extracted from the blood cell samples with the Qiagen DNeasy Blood Extraction Kit. The source of the sample is a study of cytomegalovirus exposure and HLA in healthy donors (dated by TCRdb to 2016 to 2017). Concerning the study at large: According to an earlier analysis of 550 to 750 of the donors, about 179 million T cells yielded roughly 100 million unique TCR beta sequences and less than 300 Gb of sequence data. About 310 gigabases of sequencing data and approximately 80 million unique TCR sequences were included in an early release covering about 620 HLA-typed donors. Of the roughly 390 genotyped donors, approximately 83% fell in the genetic ancestry cluster associated with self-reported Caucasian donors. The aim of the study was to test whether cataloging public T cell receptors could identify signatures of past pathogen exposure. The study profiled the T cell repertoires of under 700 subjects by immunosequencing and related them to cytomegalovirus serostatus. In addition to the first cohort of 666 subjects, a separate validation cohort of 130 or so different subjects was used. High-throughput TCR immunosequencing, statistical association of individual TCRs with disease status, and machine learning were combined to predict cytomegalovirus infection status. In a later analysis, previously published TCR beta repertoires from roughly 710 donors were re-analyzed and high-resolution HLA genotyping was added so that TCR occurrence patterns could be studied. Rather than drawing on any new phenotypic data, the later analysis identified candidate immune exposures from TCR beta sequences and the way those sequences occurred across donors. An earlier analysis of more than 450 of the donors used high-throughput TCR beta sequencing to judge whether each TCR beta V gene segment behaved as functional or pseudogenic. Donor age, sex, ethnicity and CMV serostatus were compiled together with the repertoire data. Genome-wide SNP genotypes for about 65% of the 666 donors were used in a later genetic analysis, which treated that subset as a discovery cohort. Every discovery cohort repertoire had been produced on one sequencing platform. Class I and class II HLA loci were covered by the typing at four-digit resolution. The number of typed donors differed by locus: about 620-630 for A, B, C, DRB1 and DQB1; roughly 510 for DQA1; approximately 610 for DPA1; and around 450 for DPB1. Because of strong linkage in the cohort, four or five DR-DQ haplotypes were treated as single units for association and clustering. Among about 410 genotyped donors of the cohort, an average of roughly 230,000 unique TCR beta nucleotide sequences was sequenced per donor, of which roughly 17% were non-productive. What the study reported, not specific to this receptor: A total of roughly 160 TCR beta chains were listed by the study as associated with cytomegalovirus. In a later analysis, HLA-associated TCR beta chains showed more clonal expansion and lower generation probabilities than non-associated chains that were equally common. Most TCR sequences were seen in very few donors, while some public TCRs were found in many individuals. According to a later analysis, parvovirus B19, influenza, CMV and Epstein-Barr virus appeared linked to several top co-occurrence clusters. A cluster of highly shared sequence variants was judged likely to be a technical artifact of the sequencing pipeline. Because HLA typing was unavailable for some donors at each locus, only the typed subset was used in association tests. In both the original and validation cohorts, the classifier was reported to diagnose cytomegalovirus status with high specificity and sensitivity. A later analysis associated 15,000 or so TCR beta sequences with specific HLA alleles at a false discovery rate of 0.05. The authors suggested that the approach could potentially be extended to other disease states and immunological phenotypes. When HLA alleles, especially DR and DQ, strongly co-occurred, TCR associations were difficult to assign to individual alleles. A later genetic analysis associated a missense DCLRE1C variant with V-gene and J-gene trimming of TCR beta chains, and an independent cohort replicated the association. In this cohort, only TCR beta chains were sequenced, and detectable features were limited by the absence of alpha or paired-chain data. Because counts were too low, fewer than 20 rarely observed V segments, including chromosome 9 orphons, were excluded from the earlier analysis of 500 to 700 of the donors. The only immune exposure information available for the cohort was CMV serostatus. In an earlier analysis of approximately 600 of the donors, most TCR beta V segments were observed in productive rearrangements about 87% or about 30% of the time, broadly matching IMGT annotations. The 87-base-pair reads could not distinguish some IMGT-functional V segments, including TRBV6-2 and TRBV6-3, so those segments were excluded. Correlated functional status among segregating V segments might reflect linkage disequilibrium, but an unknown experimental factor could not be ruled out. According to a later analysis, TCR association rates differed among HLA loci, with DRB1 alleles showing the most associated TCRs and HLA-C alleles showing the fewest. Sequencing depth was assumed to be roughly uniform across donors in the presence/absence analyses, though that assumption may not hold. According to a later genetic analysis, donors in an Asian-associated ancestry cluster had fewer N-insertions in productive TCRs than the roughly 660-donor mean. According to a later analysis, most CMV-associated TCR beta chains appeared to be HLA-restricted, and the HLA associations seemed to be driven largely by CMV exposure. A further reported finding was that TCR beta sequences accurately predicted the HLA-A and HLA-B alleles for most subjects in the first cohort. In vitro tests confirmed that a few of the cytomegalovirus-associated TCR beta chains recognize cytomegalovirus antigens.

The V and J ends are trimmed by 9 bases and 4 bases, leaving 12 bases between them. The CDR3, cysteine through phenylalanine, is 12 amino acids long. The DNA shown is the 36-base CDR3, in frame from base 1. Per the germline V gene, MGHDK is the CDR1 and SYGVNS is the CDR2. The receptor library was made with the immunoSEQ multiplex PCR assay. The multiplex PCR relied on a mix of 60 forward primers for TCR Vbeta segments and 13 reverse primers for TCR Jbeta segments. Amplification of the CDR3 region of rearranged TCR beta genes was performed with a multiplex PCR assay on genomic DNA. On the Illumina HiSeq System, the amplified TCR beta libraries were sequenced as 87-base-pair reads. As for how the authors treated the data: A later analysis tallied around 80 million unique TCR beta chains across the 660 or so repertoires, and approximately 12 million of those chains were shared by two or more donors. Raw reads were error-corrected and collapsed into unique sequences by a nearest-neighbor algorithm in which closely related sequences were merged to remove PCR and sequencing errors. To assign V, D and J gene segments, CDR3 sequences were aligned to IMGT reference sequences. For a sequence to be retained, at least a six-nucleotide match to both a V gene segment and a J gene segment was required. Rearrangements were classified as productive when the CDR3 lacked stop codons and remained in frame with V and J, and all other rearrangements were classified as non-productive. Following IMGT convention, CDR3 was defined as the stretch from the second conserved V-encoded cysteine up to the conserved J-encoded phenylalanine. In an earlier analysis of approximately 500 of the donors, sequences lacking an unambiguous match to a single V gene segment were excluded. In an earlier analysis of 587 of the donors, V segments were called functional above 56.7% productive rearrangements and were called segregating when the between-donor standard deviation exceeded 5%. To diagnose cytomegalovirus status from the catalog of TCR beta chain sequences, a statistical classification framework was built. In a later analysis, TCR nucleotide sequences were compared against IMGT/GENE-DB human TR gene sequences so that V and J genes could be assigned. In a later analysis, CDR3 sequences and most-parsimonious VDJ recombination scenarios were assigned using the TCRdist pipeline. A later analysis defined each TCR beta chain by its CDR3 amino acid sequence plus V-gene family, and excluded reads lacking a unique V-gene family. In a later analysis, a few hundred highly shared, low-generation-probability nucleotide sequences were removed to address suspected cross-contamination and a sequencing artifact. In a later analysis, a clonal expansion index was calculated for each public chain from normalized within-repertoire ranks of inferred template counts. In a later analysis, generation probabilities were computed with a VDJ recombination model fitted to out-of-frame rearrangements, and the resulting probabilities were checked against IGoR. In a later analysis, TCR-TCR, TCR-HLA and TCR-CMV co-occurrence was scored with hypergeometric tests, and a repertoire-size bias correction was applied to TCR pairs. False discovery rates were estimated in a later analysis by permuting HLA or CMV assignments 20 times. In a later analysis, co-occurring TCRs were grouped with DBSCAN, and TCRdist sequence similarity was added when clustering was performed within HLA-allele-positive subsets. Repertoires with fewer than 30,000 or more than 120,000 public chains were left out of co-occurrence clustering, as were about five repertoires with anomalous nucleotide sharing. As stored in TCRdb, this immuneACCESS dataset retains in-frame rearrangements with V and J assigned. A fraction of the clones does not appear; measured against another copy, unresolved V genes explain less than half of the discrepancy, and the remainder lacks a known reason. From that table come the V and J calls and clone size; the DNA was used to work out D and trimming. This sample comprises about 200,000 clones, roughly 68% of them detected only once. In total, the top ten clones hold about 1.7% of the sample.

This TCR was sampled from a woman aged 25-40 years in good health and CMV-seronegative. The sequenced sample was PBMCs. The V and J genes are TRBV25-1 and TRBJ1-2, and TRBD1 may be the D gene, going by 5 matching bases. The CDR3 amino acid sequence is: CASHSGLYGYTF. The sequenced DNA: TGTGCCAGTCATTCGGGACTCTATGGCTACACCTTC.